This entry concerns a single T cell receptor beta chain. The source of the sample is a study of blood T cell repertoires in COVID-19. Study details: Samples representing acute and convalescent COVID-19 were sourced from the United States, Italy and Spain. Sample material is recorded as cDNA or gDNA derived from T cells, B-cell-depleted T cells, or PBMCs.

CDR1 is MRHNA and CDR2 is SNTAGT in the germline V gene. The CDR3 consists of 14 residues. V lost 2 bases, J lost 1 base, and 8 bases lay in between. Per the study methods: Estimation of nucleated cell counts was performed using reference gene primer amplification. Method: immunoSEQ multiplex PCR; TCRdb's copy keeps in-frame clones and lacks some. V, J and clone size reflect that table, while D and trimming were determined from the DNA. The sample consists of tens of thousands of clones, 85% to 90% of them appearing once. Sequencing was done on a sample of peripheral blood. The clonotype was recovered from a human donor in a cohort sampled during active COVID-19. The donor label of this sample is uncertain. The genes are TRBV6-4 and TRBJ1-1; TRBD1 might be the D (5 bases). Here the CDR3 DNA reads TGTGCCAGCAGTGACACGGACAAGAACACTGAAGCTTTCTTT. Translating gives CASSDTDKNTEAFF.